This T cell receptor (beta chain) was captured in a study of Graves' ophthalmopathy and Graves' hyperthyroidism. With respect to this clonotype: Its antigen remains unidentified.

Whole-study findings and limits: The model's ophthalmopathy progression predictions had just under 71% sensitivity and 72% to 75% specificity.

Germline V lookup: CDR1 SNHLY, CDR2 FYNNEI. This CDR3 spans 13 amino acids. The V end was cut by 7 bases, the J end by 3 bases, with 9 bases between. The authors amplified TCR beta CDR3 regions, and they did so from RNA transcripts for repertoire sequencing. The workflow started with a first-round RT-PCR run with HTBI primers and then moved on to a second-round multiplex PCR. MiXCR was run by TCRdb on the multiplex PCR reads, yielding one entry per CDR3 protein. Among 240,000 or so distinct CDR3 sequences listed, around 42% were seen once. This chain links TRBV2 with TRBJ1-4; D is perhaps TRBD1 (5 bases). The sequenced material came from peripheral blood. The source of this sequence is an adult man with Graves' ophthalmopathy. The CDR3: CASNRGANEKLFF. The CDR3, as DNA: TGTGCCAGCAATAGGGGAGCTAATGAAAAACTGTTTTTT.